A single sample gave rise to the 5 T cell receptor beta chains below, sequenced in a study of blood T cell repertoires in COVID-19. Sequenced by immunoSEQ multiplex PCR; TCRdb stores in-frame clones only, minus some. The data show roughly 160,000 clones, roughly 85% seen once. The material sequenced was PBMCs or T cells enriched from blood (not recorded which). The receptors stem from a woman aged 70-85 years in a cohort exposed to, infected with or recovered from COVID-19 (not recorded which).

Only a few counts were recorded for this clone. V and J are TRBV5-1 and TRBJ1-3; D unclear. The CDR3 consists of 15 residues. Trimming cost V 0 bases and J 3 bases, with 10 bases left between them. Germline V lookup: CDR1 SGHRS, CDR2 YFSETQ. DNA of the CDR3: TGCGCCAGCAGCTTGGACAGCGGAATTGGAAACACCATATATTTT. Protein product: CASSLDSGIGNTIYF.

The chain carries TRBV7-3 and TRBJ1-1, with TRBD1 matching 7 bases. Germline loops: CDR1 SGHTA, CDR2 FQGTGA. Losses at the gene ends were 5 bases for V and 4 bases for J; bases not matched to a gene: 4. The CDR3 is made up of 13 amino acids. The DNA of the CDR3 is TGTGCCAGCAGCCTGACAGGGTTCACTGAAGCTTTCTTT. Its translation: CASSLTGFTEAFF.

The chain employs TRBV11-1 and TRBJ2-3, with 14 bases matching TRBD2. V lost 0 bases to trimming and J lost 9 bases; unmatched junction nucleotides: 5. The length of the CDR3 is 16 residues. Germline V gene lookup returns CDR1 SGHAT and CDR2 FQDESV (reference sequence). As DNA, the CDR3 is TGTGCCAGCAGCTTAGCCGGGACTAGCGGGGGCTTCACGCAGTATTTT. Amino acid sequence: CASSLAGTSGGFTQYF.

V gene TRBV7-2 combines with J gene TRBJ2-1; TRBD2 might be the D (7 bases). This CDR3 region has 15 residues. The V end lost 2 bases, the J end lost 6 bases, and 14 bases lay between the germline ends. Germline assignment: CDR1 SGHTA and CDR2 FQGNSA. Here the CDR3 DNA reads TGTGCCAGCAGCTTATGGGGAGGGGGTTTCAATGAGCAGTTCTTC. As protein: CASSLWGGGFNEQFF.

V gene TRBV7-2 combines with J gene TRBJ2-1, with D possibly TRBD2 on 5 matching bases. Germline CDR1 SGHTA, CDR2 FQGNSA. Trimming stripped 2 bases from V and 9 bases from J, with 17 bases between. The CDR3 has 15 amino acids. For the CDR3, the DNA is TGTGCCAGCAGCTTACGGACGGGAATGGTAGGTGAGCAGTTCTTC. Amino acid sequence: CASSLRTGMVGEQFF.